This T cell receptor (beta chain) was captured by sequencing in a study of OX40 agonist ivuxolimab in advanced cancers. The assay was immunoSEQ multiplex PCR, and TCRdb's table has in-frame clones only and misses some. The profile covers fewer than 75,000 clones, with roughly 87% appearing a single time and roughly 3% taken by the ten largest. Sequencing was performed on CD4+ or CD8+ T cells sorted from blood, taken in a trial of the OX40 agonist ivuxolimab. The clonotype comes from an adult with an advanced solid tumor such as melanoma, head and neck, liver or kidney cancer.

CDR3 sequence: CASSVGVAGGQETQYF. In DNA form, the CDR3 reads TGTGCCAGCAGCGTAGGGGTAGCGGGAGGCCAAGAGACCCAGTACTTC. The chain links TRBV9 to TRBJ2-5, with 10 bases that match TRBD2. V lost 0 bases, J lost 1 base, and 3 bases stayed unmatched. CDR1 is SGDLS, CDR2 YYNGEE, per germline. The CDR3 spans 16 residues.